The entry below describes one TCR beta chain. The data were obtained in a study of cytotoxic CD8 clonotypes in ibrutinib-treated CLL. The overall study: Sequenced samples delivered averages of roughly 260,000 productive templates and about 90,000 productive rearrangements.

Assay used: immunoSEQ multiplex PCR; TCRdb lists only in-frame clones, some missing. The profile shows 160,000 or so clones, about four fifths of them singletons. Investigators sourced approximately 2 micrograms of genomic DNA from cryopreserved PBMCs for TCR beta libraries. The CDR3 has 15 amino acids. V gave up 6 bases and J gave up 3 bases, with 18 bases separating them. Germline CDR1 reads ENHRY; CDR2 reads SYGVKD. The sequencing used PBMCs, collected after 12 months of ibrutinib treatment. This chain connects TRBV10-3 to TRBJ2-7; D not resolved. The source is a human donor with chronic lymphocytic leukemia. CDR3 sequence reads: CAISPPGLGGYEQYF. The CDR3 DNA follows: TGTGCCATCAGCCCTCCCGGGTTGGGTGGCTACGAGCAGTACTTC.